A selection of T cell receptor beta chains follows, all from one sample in a study of blood T cells in healthy people across ages. TCRdb itself ran the 5' RACE reads through MiXCR, one entry per CDR3 protein. Among about 2 million distinct CDR3 sequences listed, roughly 49% were seen once. Sequenced input: blood. These receptors were collected from a woman in her thirties or forties in good health. Both conserved end residues are part of each CDR3. A D gene is named only where the DNA matches it firmly. Size values are once, few and many counts, or a class for expanded clones, and some rows have none.

j_call clone_size v_call d_call cdr3_aa cdr3_nt
TRBJ1-6 . TRBV9 . CASSVVSGVNSPLHF TGTGCCAGCAGCGTAGTCTCGGGAGTCAATTCACCCCTCCACTTT
TRBJ1-2 once TRBV20-1 . CSPGTRYGYTF TGCAGTCCCGGGACCCGTTATGGCTACACCTTC
TRBJ2-3 . TRBV25-1 . CASPRKGQTTDTQYF TGTGCCAGCCCACGAAAGGGGCAGACCACAGATACGCAGTATTTT
TRBJ2-2 . TRBV29-1 . CSVVSAGELFF TGCAGCGTTGTGTCCGCCGGGGAGCTGTTTTTT
TRBJ1-5 many TRBV7-2 . CASSFLVDQPQHF TGTGCCAGCAGCTTTTTGGTCGATCAGCCCCAGCATTTT
TRBJ2-3 . TRBV11-2 . CASREQDTQYF TGTGCCAGCAGGGAACAAGATACGCAGTATTTT
TRBJ2-7 . TRBV7-2 . CASSLPVGGGEQYF TGTGCCAGCAGCTTACCCGTTGGAGGGGGCGAGCAGTACTTC
TRBJ2-5 . TRBV3-1 . CASSRVHREETQYF TGTGCCAGCAGCCGAGTTCATAGGGAAGAGACCCAGTACTTC
TRBJ2-3 . TRBV10-2 TRBD2 CASSESVTSGTPRDTQYF TGCGCCAGCAGTGAGTCGGTGACTAGCGGGACCCCCAGGGATACGCAGTATTTT
TRBJ2-7 few TRBV6-5 . CASSYGNSYEQYF TGTGCCAGCAGTTACGGGAATTCCTACGAGCAGTACTTC
TRBJ2-3 . TRBV20-1 TRBD1 CSASPLTGDSTDTQYF TGCAGTGCTAGCCCTCTTACAGGGGATAGCACAGATACGCAGTATTTT
TRBJ2-5 . TRBV12-3/TRBV12-4 TRBD1 CASSPSGTGGLNEQYF TGTGCCAGCAGTCCTTCCGGGACAGGGGGCCTCAATGAGCAGTACTTC
TRBJ2-4 few TRBV7-9 . CASSSTDRGGIQYF TGTGCCAGCAGCTCTACAGATAGGGGAGGCATTCAGTACTTC
TRBJ1-2 . TRBV28 . CVSGGANYGYTF TGTGTCAGTGGTGGGGCTAACTATGGCTACACCTTC
TRBJ2-4 . TRBV7-2 . CASSLGLGEAIQYF TGTGCCAGCAGCTTAGGCCTAGGGGAAGCCATTCAGTACTTC
TRBJ1-2 . TRBV27 . CASSLWKGNNYGYTF TGTGCCAGCAGTTTATGGAAGGGGAATAACTATGGCTACACCTTC
TRBJ2-7 once TRBV3-1 . CASSQRRVGYEQYF TGTGCCAGCAGCCAACGCAGGGTTGGGTACGAGCAGTACTTC
TRBJ2-7 . TRBV7-6 . CASSPRSRHPSSYEQYF TGTGCCAGCAGTCCCCGGTCGCGGCATCCTAGCTCCTACGAGCAGTACTTC
TRBJ2-1 . TRBV14 . CASSQVKWRPFF TGTGCCAGCAGCCAAGTTAAGTGGCGACCGTTCTTC
TRBJ2-7 once TRBV7-9 TRBD1 CASSLLGQGADEQYF TGTGCCAGCAGCCTCCTGGGACAGGGGGCTGACGAGCAGTACTTC
TRBJ2-7 few TRBV5-1 . CASSSRGLAEPSSYEQYF TGCGCCAGCAGCTCGCGCGGGTTAGCGGAACCAAGCTCCTACGAGCAGTACTTC
TRBJ1-1 . TRBV20-1 . CSTRLQGGRTEAFF TGCAGTACCCGCCTACAGGGCGGAAGGACTGAAGCTTTCTTT
TRBJ2-6 . TRBV9 TRBD1 CASSAGQVSSGANVLTF TGTGCCAGCAGCGCCGGACAGGTCAGCTCTGGGGCCAACGTCCTGACTTTC
TRBJ2-7 few TRBV20-1 . CSAPRGAGNEQYF TGCAGTGCGCCCCGAGGAGCGGGTAACGAGCAGTACTTC
TRBJ1-5 few TRBV20-1 . CSAPTGNQPQHF TGCAGTGCTCCGACGGGCAATCAGCCCCAGCATTTT
TRBJ2-5 few TRBV7-2 . CASSSVMAGRETQYF TGTGCCAGCAGCTCGGTCATGGCGGGGAGAGAGACCCAGTACTTC
TRBJ2-6 . TRBV5-1 . CASSLSGGAFNVLTF TGCGCCAGCAGCTTGTCGGGCGGGGCATTCAACGTCCTGACTTTC
TRBJ1-2 . TRBV20-1 . CSSTGVTYGYTF TGCAGTTCAACGGGCGTAACCTATGGCTACACCTTC